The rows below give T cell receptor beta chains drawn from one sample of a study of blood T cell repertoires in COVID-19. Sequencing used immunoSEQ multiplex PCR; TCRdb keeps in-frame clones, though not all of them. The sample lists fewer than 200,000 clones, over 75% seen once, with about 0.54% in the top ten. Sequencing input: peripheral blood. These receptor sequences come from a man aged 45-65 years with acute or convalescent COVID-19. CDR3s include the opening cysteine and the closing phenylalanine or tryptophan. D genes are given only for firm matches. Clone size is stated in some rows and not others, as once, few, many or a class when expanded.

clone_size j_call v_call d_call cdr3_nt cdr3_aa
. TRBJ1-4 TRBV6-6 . TGTGCCAGCAGCTACTGGGCAGGGGTAGATGAAAAACTGTTTTTT CASSYWAGVDEKLFF
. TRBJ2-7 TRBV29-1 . TGCAGCGTTGAAGACAGAGGGGGTCAGTACTTC CSVEDRGGQYF
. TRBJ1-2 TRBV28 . TGTGCCAGCCGGGACACCACTAACTATGGCTACACCTTC CASRDTTNYGYTF
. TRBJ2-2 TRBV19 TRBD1 TGTGCCAGTACCTTGACAGGGGCCACCGGGGAGCTGTTTTTT CASTLTGATGELFF
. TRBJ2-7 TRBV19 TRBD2 TGTGCCAGTAGTATTACTAGCGGAACCTACGAGCAGTACTTC CASSITSGTYEQYF
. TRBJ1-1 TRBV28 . TGTGCCTGTCGGGGGAGGTCGGGGATCGGGACTGAAGCTTTCTTT CACRGRSGIGTEAFF
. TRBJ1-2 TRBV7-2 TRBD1 TGTGCCAGCAGCCCCAAGGCAGGGGGTCATGGCTACACCTTC CASSPKAGGHGYTF
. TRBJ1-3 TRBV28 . TGTGCCAGCAGTATGGGGGGGCTGGGAGCAAGCTCTGGAAACACCATATATTTT CASSMGGLGASSGNTIYF
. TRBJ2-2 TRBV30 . TGTGCCTGGAGTGGGTGGAGGTCCGGGGAGCTGTTTTTT CAWSGWRSGELFF
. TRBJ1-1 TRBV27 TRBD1 TGTGCCAGCAGTCCTCGACAGGGTCTTGGCACTGAAGCTTTCTTT CASSPRQGLGTEAFF
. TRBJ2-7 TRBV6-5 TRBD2 TGTGCCAGCGGGAGGGCCCTCAACGAGCAGTACTTC CASGRALNEQYF
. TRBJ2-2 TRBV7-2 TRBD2 TGTGCCAGCAGGTCAACTAGCGAAGCCGGGGAGCTGTTTTTT CASRSTSEAGELFF
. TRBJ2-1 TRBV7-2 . TGTGCCAGCAGCTTCCGAGGCGGGCCGACCTACAATGAGCAGTTCTTC CASSFRGGPTYNEQFF
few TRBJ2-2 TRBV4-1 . TGCGCCAGCAGCCAAGAGTCTCGCACCGGGGAGCTGTTTTTT CASSQESRTGELFF
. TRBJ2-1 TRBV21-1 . TGTGCCAGCAGCGGCGGACCAAGAGGGAATGAGCAGTTCTTC CASSGGPRGNEQFF
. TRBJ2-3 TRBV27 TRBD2 TGTGCCAGCAGTACACTTGCACTAGCGGGTCGCCTGGGAACGCAGTATTTT CASSTLALAGRLGTQYF
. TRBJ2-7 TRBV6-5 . TGTGCCAGCAGTCCCCGGGAGTCCTACGAGCAGTACTTC CASSPRESYEQYF
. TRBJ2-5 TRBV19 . TGTGCCAGTAGTACACAGGTAGCAGAGACCCAGTACTTC CASSTQVAETQYF
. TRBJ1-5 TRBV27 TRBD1 TGTGCCAGCCGGTATTCAGGGGGAGGCAATCAGCCCCAGCATTTT CASRYSGGGNQPQHF
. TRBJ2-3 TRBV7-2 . TGTGCCAGCAGTGACAAATACGGTAGCGGCGTGGATACGCAGTATTTT CASSDKYGSGVDTQYF
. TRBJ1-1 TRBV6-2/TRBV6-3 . TGTGCCAGCAGTCGCAGCGGAAACACTGAAGCTTTCTTT CASSRSGNTEAFF
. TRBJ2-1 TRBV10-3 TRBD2 TGTGCCATCGAGGCGGGAGGAGAAGATGAGCAGTTCTTC CAIEAGGEDEQFF
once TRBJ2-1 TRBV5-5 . TGTGCCAGCAGCTTGGTCTCGGGGAGCTCCTACAATGAGCAGTTCTTC CASSLVSGSSYNEQFF
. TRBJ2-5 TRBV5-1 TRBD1 TGCGCCAGCAGCCGTGACAGGGGCCGTCAAGAGACCCAGTACTTC CASSRDRGRQETQYF
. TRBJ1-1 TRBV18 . TGTGCCAGCTCATCTCGATCGGGCGCCGCGGGGGAAGCTTTCTTT CASSSRSGAAGEAFF
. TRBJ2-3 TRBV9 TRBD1 TGTGCCAGCAGCGCCGGACAGGTTGGGGGTCTAGGTACGCAGTATTTT CASSAGQVGGLGTQYF
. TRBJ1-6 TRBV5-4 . TGTGCCAGCAGCTTGGCCGCTGCGAATAATTCACCCCTCCACTTT CASSLAAANNSPLHF
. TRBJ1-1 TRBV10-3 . TGTGCCATCAGGCGGGGGCCCCCCAACACTGAAGCTTTCTTT CAIRRGPPNTEAFF
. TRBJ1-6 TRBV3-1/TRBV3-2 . TGTGCCAGCAGCCATTCAGGGGTAAATTCACCCCTCCACTTT CASSHSGVNSPLHF
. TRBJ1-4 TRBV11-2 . TGTGCCAGCAGGTTTGTCGATGAAAAACTGTTTTTT CASRFVDEKLFF
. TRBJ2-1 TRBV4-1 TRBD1 TGCGCCAGCAGCCAGGACGGGACAGGCCGTTTCGACCAGCTCTTC CASSQDGTGRFDQLF
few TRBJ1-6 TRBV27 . TGTGCCAGCAGTTTTCCGGGTTCACCCCTCCACTTT CASSFPGSPLHF
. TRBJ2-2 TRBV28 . TGTGCCAGCAGTCTCCAGAGGTCCGGGGAGCTGTTTTTT CASSLQRSGELFF
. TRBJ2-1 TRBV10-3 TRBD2 TGTGCCATCAGAAAAACTAGCGGGGGACGCGGTGAGCAGTTCTTC CAIRKTSGGRGEQFF
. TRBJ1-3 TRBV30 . TGTGCCTGGTCAGTTGGGGCCTTCCAACGAAACACCATATATTTT CAWSVGAFQRNTIYF
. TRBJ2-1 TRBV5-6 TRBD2 TGTGCCAGCAGCGACAGACTAGCGGGTCCTCTCTTGGATGAGCAGTTCTTC CASSDRLAGPLLDEQFF
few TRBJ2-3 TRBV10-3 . TGTGCCATCAGAGGCGGGCAAACTAGCACAGATACGCAGTATTTT CAIRGGQTSTDTQYF
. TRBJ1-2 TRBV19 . TGTGCCAGTAGTAAAGGGGCAGGGCGAAGCTATGGCTACACCTTC CASSKGAGRSYGYTF
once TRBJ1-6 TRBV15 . TGTGCCACCAGCAGACAGGGTGGTAATTCACCCCTCCACTTT CATSRQGGNSPLHF
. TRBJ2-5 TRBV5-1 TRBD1 TGCGCCAGCAGCCCTGGACAGGGAAGGCCTGGGGGGTTGAGAGAGACCCAGTACTTC CASSPGQGRPGGLRETQYF
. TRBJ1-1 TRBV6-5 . TGTGCCAGCAGTCCCCGGGGGACGGTGAACACTGAAGCTTTCTTT CASSPRGTVNTEAFF
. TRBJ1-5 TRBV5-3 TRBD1 TGTGCCAGAAGCCCTTGGAAACAGGGGAATCAGCCCCAGCATTTT CARSPWKQGNQPQHF
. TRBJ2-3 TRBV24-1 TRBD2 TGTGCCACCAGTATAGCGGGCCGCACAGATACGCAGTATTTT CATSIAGRTDTQYF
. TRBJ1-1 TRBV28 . TGTGCCAGCATCGGAGGGACGACAGCATCTGAAGCTTTCTTT CASIGGTTASEAFF
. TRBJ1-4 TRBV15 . TGTGCCACCAGCAGAGATAAGGGGCGACTGTTTTTT CATSRDKGRLFF
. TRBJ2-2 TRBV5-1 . TGCGCCAGCAGCTTGTTTGGCGGGCCGAACACCGGGGAGCTGTTTTTT CASSLFGGPNTGELFF